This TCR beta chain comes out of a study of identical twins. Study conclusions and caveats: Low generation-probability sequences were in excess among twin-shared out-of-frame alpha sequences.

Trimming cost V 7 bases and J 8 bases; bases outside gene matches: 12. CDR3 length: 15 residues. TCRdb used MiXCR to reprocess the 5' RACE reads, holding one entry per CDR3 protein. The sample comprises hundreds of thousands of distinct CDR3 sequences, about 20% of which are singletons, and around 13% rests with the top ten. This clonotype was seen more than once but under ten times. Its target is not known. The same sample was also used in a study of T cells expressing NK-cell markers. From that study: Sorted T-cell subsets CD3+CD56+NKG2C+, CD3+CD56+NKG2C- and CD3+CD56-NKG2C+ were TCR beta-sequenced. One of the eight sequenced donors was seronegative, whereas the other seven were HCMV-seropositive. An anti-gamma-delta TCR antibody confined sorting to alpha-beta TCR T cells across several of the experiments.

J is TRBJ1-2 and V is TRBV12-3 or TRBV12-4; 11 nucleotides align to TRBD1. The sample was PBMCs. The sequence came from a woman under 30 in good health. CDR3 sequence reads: CASTPGTGGLEGYTF. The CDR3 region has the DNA TGTGCCAGCACCCCTGGGACAGGGGGATTAGAGGGCTACACCTTC.